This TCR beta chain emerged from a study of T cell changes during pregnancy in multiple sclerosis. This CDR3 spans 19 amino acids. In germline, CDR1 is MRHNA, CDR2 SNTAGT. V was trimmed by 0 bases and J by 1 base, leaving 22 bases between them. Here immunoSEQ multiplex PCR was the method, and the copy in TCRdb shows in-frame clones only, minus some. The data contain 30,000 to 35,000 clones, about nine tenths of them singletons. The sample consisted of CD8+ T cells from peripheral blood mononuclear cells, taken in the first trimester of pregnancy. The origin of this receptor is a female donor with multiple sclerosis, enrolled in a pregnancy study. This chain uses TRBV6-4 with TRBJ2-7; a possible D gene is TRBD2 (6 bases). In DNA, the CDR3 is TGTGCCAGCAGTGACTCGATTTTCCGAAGGCGGGATCCTTCCTACGAGCAGTACTTC. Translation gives CASSDSIFRRRDPSYEQYF.